The T cell receptor beta chain under discussion was sequenced for a study of cytomegalovirus exposure and HLA in healthy donors. Study-wide findings and caveats: A link between a missense DCLRE1C variant and TCR beta V- and J-gene trimming emerged from a later analysis.

PCR employed 60 Vbeta and 13 Jbeta primers. TCRdb's copy holds only in-frame clones and misses some; the assay was immunoSEQ multiplex PCR. The sample consists of about 130,000 clones, more than 70% of them appearing once. As for this clone: Antigen unknown. Distinct nucleotide sequences in the sample also encode this CDR3.

Trimming took 1 base from V and 3 from J, leaving 10 bases between them. This CDR3 comprises 14 residues. Per the germline V gene, CDR1 is SGHTA and CDR2 is FQGNSA. This sequence joins TRBV7-2 and TRBJ2-7; unclear D gene. The TCR originated in a young man in good health and CMV-seronegative. The material sequenced was PBMCs. The CDR3 DNA is TGTGCCAGCAGCTTAGGGCCCCCAGGCTACGAGCAGTACTTC. This gives the protein CASSLGPPGYEQYF. The full variable domain, in which reference TRBV7-2 and TRBJ2-7 provide the parts outside the CDR3, is GAGVSQSPSNKVTEKGKDVELRCDPISGHTALYWYRQSLGQGLEFLIYFQGNSAPDKSGLPSDRFSAERTGGSVSTLTIQRTQQEDSAVYLCASSLGPPGYEQYFGPGTRLTVT.